Listed here are 31 T cell receptor beta chains from one sample, sequenced in a study of ipilimumab plus nivolumab after autologous stem cell transplantation. Sequencing used immunoSEQ multiplex PCR; TCRdb keeps in-frame clones, though not all of them. Among 2,500 to 3,500 clones listed, around 84% were seen once. The input for sequencing was PBMCs, taken in a trial of ipilimumab plus nivolumab as post-transplant consolidation. The receptors were gathered from a male donor with multiple myeloma.

The chain combines TRBV30 with TRBJ1-1; 8 positions agree with TRBD1. CDR1 is GTSNPN, CDR2 SVGIG, per germline (reference sequence). The CDR3 runs to 12 residues. The junction had 4 bases not matched to a gene; V was cut back by 8 bases and J by 2 bases. The CDR3 loop is CAGTGANTEAFF. CDR3 DNA sequence: TGTGCCGGGACAGGAGCCAACACTGAAGCTTTCTTT.

DNA for the CDR3: TGCAGTGCTAGGGCAGGGCATGGCTACACCTTC. Translated: CSARAGHGYTF. The chain employs TRBV20-1 and TRBJ1-2; possibly TRBD1 for D (5 bases). With 3 bases removed from V and 6 bases from J, the gap between germline ends came to 8 bases. The CDR3 is 11 residues long. Germline CDR1 DFQATT, CDR2 SNEGSKA (reference sequence).

The chain links TRBV5-5 to TRBJ1-6; 7 bases are a match to TRBD1. The CDR3 spans 14 residues. CDR1 is SGHKS and CDR2 is YYEKEE in the germline V gene (reference sequence). V was clipped by 2 bases and J by 4 bases; unmatched bases: 0. CDR3 amino acids: CASSLQGYNSPLHF. The CDR3 DNA sequence: TGTGCCAGCAGCTTACAGGGGTATAATTCACCCCTCCACTTT.

V gene TRBV2 combines with J gene TRBJ1-5, with a tentative D call TRBD1 (5 bases). From germline, CDR1 is SNHLY and CDR2 FYNNEI. The CDR3 has 13 residues. Between the trimmed V and J ends, which lost 1 base and 9 bases, there was a span of 10 bases. CDR3 protein: CASSEGGSWPQHF. CDR3 bases: TGTGCCAGCAGTGAAGGGGGGTCTTGGCCCCAGCATTTT.

V usage is TRBV5-4 and J usage is TRBJ2-7; D call uncertain. The germline V gene has CDR1 SGHNT and CDR2 YYREEE (reference sequence). The CDR3 is made up of 14 amino acids. The V end lost 7 bases, the J end lost 0 bases, and 14 bases lay between the germline ends. The chain's CDR3 is CASGTDGSSYEQYF. DNA of the CDR3: TGTGCCAGCGGCACGGACGGCAGCTCCTACGAGCAGTACTTC.

The chain joins TRBV5-1 to TRBJ2-5; 11 bases align to TRBD2. This CDR3 spans 14 amino acids. The J segment lost 4 bases and the V segment lost 4 bases, leaving 3 bases of the junction unmatched. Looked up from germline, CDR1 is SGHRS and CDR2 is YFSETQ. CDR3 nucleotides: TGCGCCAGCAGCCCTGGGACTAGCGGAGAGACCCAGTACTTC. It is translated as CASSPGTSGETQYF.

V usage is TRBV7-9 and J usage is TRBJ1-1; D may be TRBD1 (5 bases). The CDR3 has 14 amino acids. The V gene lost 2 bases and the J gene lost 4 bases, with 11 bases spanning the gap. Looked up from germline, CDR1 is SEHNR and CDR2 is FQNEAQ (reference sequence). The CDR3 nucleotides read TGTGCCAGCAGCTTATATCAGGGTTTCACTGAAGCTTTCTTT. Residues: CASSLYQGFTEAFF.

This clone was observed a single time. The J gene is TRBJ1-3, the V gene TRBV29-1; D remains ambiguous. The length of the CDR3 is 11 residues. Germline lookup yields CDR1 SQVTM and CDR2 ANQGSEA. V shed 7 bases and J shed 6 bases, with 10 bases lying between them. CDR3 DNA sequence: TGCAGCGGGCGGTCGTCAAACACCATATATTTT. This translates into CSGRSSNTIYF.

This clone was seen a handful of times. CDR3 DNA sequence: TGTGCCAGCAGCTTTACGAGGGCCGGGGACTATGGCTACACCTTC. As protein: CASSFTRAGDYGYTF. V is TRBV7-9 and J is TRBJ1-2; D uncertain. Germline V gene lookup returns CDR1 SEHNR and CDR2 FQNEAQ (reference sequence). The CDR3 runs 15 residues. V gave up 3 bases and J gave up 3 bases, with 14 bases separating them.

The sample holds one count of this clone. The chain carries TRBV7-2 and TRBJ2-7, with TRBD2 matching over 9 bases. J gave up 3 bases and V 5 bases, and 11 bases lay outside the gene matches. The CDR3 is 16 amino acids. Looked up from germline, CDR1 is SGHTA and CDR2 is FQGNSA. CDR3 in amino acids: CASSPRVAGGGYEQYF. The CDR3 DNA reads TGTGCCAGCAGCCCCAGGGTCGCGGGGGGGGGCTACGAGCAGTACTTC.

This clone appeared once. The genes are TRBV5-4 and TRBJ2-3; TRBD2 agrees at 10 bases. The germline gives CDR1 SGHNT, CDR2 YYREEE (reference sequence). The CDR3 spans 17 residues. The V and J ends lost 0 bases and 6 bases, in that order; junction bases with no gene match: 10. As DNA, the CDR3 is TGTGCCAGCAGCTTGGGCCCAGCGGGGGGGCGGGCTGATACGCAGTATTTT. Protein product: CASSLGPAGGRADTQYF.

This clone has more than one count but fewer than ten. The chain employs TRBV5-5 and TRBJ1-1; D may be TRBD1 (5 bases). This CDR3 is 14 amino acids long. With 5 bases removed from V and 0 bases from J, the gap between germline ends came to 11 bases. Germline V gives CDR1 SGHKS, CDR2 YYEKEE (reference sequence). The CDR3 coding sequence is TGTGCCAGCAGTTTAGGGGTCATGAACACTGAAGCTTTCTTT. Translated, it gives CASSLGVMNTEAFF.

The V and J genes are TRBV9 and TRBJ1-4, with D unclear. Trimming removed 0 bases from V and 6 bases from J, with 9 bases in between. CDR1 and CDR2 from the germline V gene are SGDLS and YYNGEE. CDR3 length: 14 amino acids. CDR3 protein: CASSVGGLDEKLFF. CDR3 bases: TGTGCCAGCAGCGTAGGAGGGCTTGATGAAAAACTGTTTTTT.

A few counts support this clone. J is TRBJ2-7 and V is TRBV2, with D tentatively TRBD1 (6 bases). The CDR3 runs 13 residues. Per germline, CDR1 SNHLY and CDR2 FYNNEI. Trimming left V 4 bases short and J 3 bases short, with 10 bases between. The CDR3 nucleotides read TGTGCCAGCAGTGTGGTCAGGGGCTACGAGCAGTACTTC. This sequence encodes CASSVVRGYEQYF.

This chain links TRBV30 with TRBJ2-7; 9 bases are shared with TRBD1. The J segment lost 3 bases and the V segment lost 3 bases, leaving 9 bases of the junction unmatched. The germline CDR1 and CDR2 sequences are GTSNPN and SVGIG (reference sequence). The CDR3 has 15 residues. In DNA form, the CDR3 reads TGTGCCTGGAGCCCCTGGGACAGGGTTCGCTACGAGCAGTACTTC. This translates into CAWSPWDRVRYEQYF. Based on the CDR3 plus reference TRBV30 and TRBJ2-7, the full variable domain is SQTIHQWPATLVQPVGSPLSLECTVEGTSNPNLYWYRQAAGRGLQLLFYSVGIGQISSEVPQNLSASRPQDRQFILSSKKLLLSDSGFYLCAWSPWDRVRYEQYFGPGTRLTVT.

The genes are TRBV11-2 and TRBJ1-2; D perhaps matches TRBD1 (6 bases). The V end was cut by 6 bases, the J end by 7 bases, with 18 bases between. There are 14 residues in the CDR3. CDR1 is SGHAT, CDR2 FQNNGV, per germline. In nucleotides, the CDR3 is TGTGCCAGCAGGCTGAACCCAGGGGTCTCTGGCTACACCTTC. The encoded protein is CASRLNPGVSGYTF.

This chain uses TRBV5-1 with TRBJ2-5; 12 bases match TRBD2. The CDR3 is made up of 17 amino acids. In germline, CDR1 is SGHRS, CDR2 YFSETQ. V was pared by 0 bases and J by 5 bases, with 8 bases of the junction left unmatched. The CDR3 coding sequence is TGCGCCAGCAGCTTGGAGCTAGCGGGGGGGCTCTGGGAGACCCAGTACTTC. Its protein is CASSLELAGGLWETQYF. Using reference TRBV5-1 and TRBJ2-5 for the parts outside the CDR3, the full variable domain is KAGVTQTPRYLIKTRGQQVTLSCSPISGHRSVSWYQQTPGQGLQFLFEYFSETQRNKGNFPGRFSGRQFSNSRSEMNVSTLELGDSALYLCASSLELAGGLWETQYFGPGTRLLVL.

This clone was seen a handful of times. The chain employs TRBV6-5 and TRBJ1-2, with TRBD1 as a possible D gene (6 bases). Germline CDR1 is MNHEY and CDR2 is SVGAGI. With 7 bases removed from V and 4 bases from J, the gap between germline ends came to 19 bases. The CDR3 runs 15 residues. CDR3 nucleotide sequence: TGTGCCAGCATCAGCACAGGGTCTGCAGGCTATGGCTACACCTTC. It encodes CASISTGSAGYGYTF.

The chain's CDR3 is CASSVRMNTEAFF. CDR3 in DNA: TGTGCCAGCAGCGTACGGATGAACACTGAAGCTTTCTTT. This chain links TRBV9 with TRBJ1-1, with D hard to call. Germline V gives CDR1 SGDLS, CDR2 YYNGEE. V was pared by 1 base and J by 0 bases, with 4 bases between. The CDR3 is 13 residues long.

The chain recombines TRBV5-1 with TRBJ2-1; possibly TRBD2 for D (5 bases). Trimming cost V 0 bases and J 9 bases, with 13 bases left between them. This CDR3 has 14 residues. CDR1 is SGHRS, CDR2 YFSETQ, per germline. CDR3 in DNA: TGCGCCAGCAGCTTGGAAGGGTCGGCGGGTGAGCAGTTCTTC. It specifies CASSLEGSAGEQFF.

The V and J genes are TRBV29-1 and TRBJ1-2; TRBD1 matches 8 bases. The germline V gene encodes CDR1 SQVTM and CDR2 ANQGSEA. The CDR3 covers 13 residues. With 4 bases clipped from V and 5 bases from J, the junction kept 6 bases outside the gene matches. CDR3 nucleotide sequence: TGCAGCGTTGTCCAGGGGGCTAGTTATGGCTACACCTTC. Translating it yields CSVVQGASYGYTF.

This clone was seen just once. The V and J genes are TRBV9 and TRBJ2-2; unclear D gene. The CDR3 runs 16 residues. Germline V CDR1 and CDR2: SGDLS, YYNGEE. Trimming shortened V by 2 bases and J by 0 bases, and 11 bases separated the two germline ends. The CDR3 is CASSVAVAANTGELFF. The CDR3 DNA follows: TGTGCCAGCAGCGTGGCCGTGGCAGCGAACACCGGGGAGCTGTTTTTT.

The chain is built from TRBV19 and TRBJ1-4; no clear D. CDR1 is LNHDA, CDR2 SQIVND, per germline (reference sequence). Trimming stripped 7 bases from V and 3 bases from J, with 12 bases between. This CDR3 spans 14 amino acids. CDR3 DNA sequence: TGTGCCAGTACCATCGGGGATTCTAATGAAAAACTGTTTTTT. It translates to CASTIGDSNEKLFF.

The DNA of the CDR3 is TGTGCCAGTAGTTTCCCTAGGAGCTCCTACGAGCAGTACTTC. Its protein product is CASSFPRSSYEQYF. The genes are TRBV19 and TRBJ2-5; D ambiguous. The DNA end lines up better with TRBJ2-7; the J call may be wrong. The CDR3 is 14 residues long. CDR1 is LNHDA and CDR2 is SQIVND in the germline V gene (reference sequence).

The chain carries TRBV30 and TRBJ1-6; D gene unclear. The CDR3 consists of 15 residues. The V and J ends lost 4 bases and 3 bases respectively, with 13 bases between them. Germline V lookup: CDR1 GTSNPN, CDR2 SVGIG (reference sequence). The CDR3: CAWNGILNYNSPLHF. As DNA, the CDR3 is TGTGCCTGGAACGGTATCCTAAACTATAATTCACCCCTCCACTTT.

V and J are TRBV6-5 and TRBJ1-5, with D unclear. Per the germline V gene, CDR1 is MNHEY and CDR2 is SVGAGI. The CDR3 has 14 residues. V dropped 6 bases and J dropped 0 bases, with 9 bases sitting between them. The CDR3: CASSRTVSNQPQHF. The CDR3 DNA reads TGTGCCAGCAGCCGTACAGTTAGCAATCAGCCCCAGCATTTT.

The rearrangement joins TRBV6-5 to TRBJ2-7; tentative D call: TRBD2 (5 bases). Deletions cut 6 bases from V and 2 bases from J, with 8 bases between. Germline assignment: CDR1 MNHEY and CDR2 SVGAGI. This CDR3 comprises 12 residues. CDR3 nucleotide sequence: TGTGCCAGCAGCTCCGGGACCTACGAGCAGTACTTC. It encodes CASSSGTYEQYF.

The chain combines TRBV11-2 with TRBJ1-2; 9 bases align to TRBD1. The CDR3 has 14 residues. The trim removed 5 bases at V and 6 bases at J, leaving 7 bases unmatched. Germline V gene sequence: CDR1 SGHAT, CDR2 FQNNGV. The CDR3 is CASSKRTGADGYTF. Written as DNA, the CDR3 is TGTGCCAGCAGCAAAAGGACAGGGGCGGATGGCTACACCTTC.

This chain links TRBV5-6 with TRBJ1-1; unclear D gene. Deletions cut 1 base from V and 6 bases from J, with 7 bases between. The CDR3 is 12 amino acids. Germline V gives CDR1 SGHDT, CDR2 YYEEEE. The CDR3 DNA follows: TGTGCCAGCAGCTTGACGGCGGCTGAAGCTTTCTTT. Its protein is CASSLTAAEAFF.

The chain employs TRBV5-1 and TRBJ2-3; no clear D gene. Germline V gene lookup returns CDR1 SGHRS and CDR2 YFSETQ. CDR3 length equals 13 residues. V lost 2 bases and J lost 6, with 10 bases in between. CDR3 protein: CASSLDPRDTQYF. The CDR3 DNA sequence: TGCGCCAGCAGCTTAGATCCCAGGGATACGCAGTATTTT.

The CDR3 nucleotides read TGTGCCAGCAGCCTCCGGGACAGAAATTCACCCCTCCACTTT. Translating it yields CASSLRDRNSPLHF. This rearrangement joins TRBV11-2 to TRBJ1-6, with 7 nucleotides matching TRBD1. CDR3 size: 14 residues. V gave up 5 bases and J gave up 7 bases; unmatched junction bases: 5. CDR1 is SGHAT and CDR2 is FQNNGV in the germline V gene.